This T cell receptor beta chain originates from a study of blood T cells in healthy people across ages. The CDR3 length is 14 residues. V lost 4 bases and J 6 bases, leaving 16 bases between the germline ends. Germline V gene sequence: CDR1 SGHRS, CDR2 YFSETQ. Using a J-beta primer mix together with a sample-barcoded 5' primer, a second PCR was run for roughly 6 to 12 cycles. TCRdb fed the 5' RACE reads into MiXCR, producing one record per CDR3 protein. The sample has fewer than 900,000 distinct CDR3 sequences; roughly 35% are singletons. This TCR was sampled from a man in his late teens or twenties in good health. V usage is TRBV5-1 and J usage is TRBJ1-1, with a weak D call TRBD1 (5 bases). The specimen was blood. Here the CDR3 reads CASSPMSGPSEAFF. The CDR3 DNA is TGCGCCAGCAGCCCTATGTCGGGGCCCTCTGAAGCTTTCTTT.